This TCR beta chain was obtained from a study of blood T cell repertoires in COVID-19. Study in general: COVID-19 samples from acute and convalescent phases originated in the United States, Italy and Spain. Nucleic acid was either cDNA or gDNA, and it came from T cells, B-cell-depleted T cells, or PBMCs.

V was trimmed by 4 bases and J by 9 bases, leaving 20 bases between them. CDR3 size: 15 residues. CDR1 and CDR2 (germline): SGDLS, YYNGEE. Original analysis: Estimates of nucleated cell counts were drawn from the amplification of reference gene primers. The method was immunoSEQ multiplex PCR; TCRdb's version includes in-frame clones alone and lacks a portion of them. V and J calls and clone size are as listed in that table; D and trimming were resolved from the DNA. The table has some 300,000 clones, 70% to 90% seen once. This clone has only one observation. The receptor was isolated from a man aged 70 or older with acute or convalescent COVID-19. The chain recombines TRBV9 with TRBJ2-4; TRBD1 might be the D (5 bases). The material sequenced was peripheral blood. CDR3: CASSLGGALGGIQYF. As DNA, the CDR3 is TGTGCCAGCAGCCTTGGTGGGGCGCTGGGTGGCATTCAGTACTTC.